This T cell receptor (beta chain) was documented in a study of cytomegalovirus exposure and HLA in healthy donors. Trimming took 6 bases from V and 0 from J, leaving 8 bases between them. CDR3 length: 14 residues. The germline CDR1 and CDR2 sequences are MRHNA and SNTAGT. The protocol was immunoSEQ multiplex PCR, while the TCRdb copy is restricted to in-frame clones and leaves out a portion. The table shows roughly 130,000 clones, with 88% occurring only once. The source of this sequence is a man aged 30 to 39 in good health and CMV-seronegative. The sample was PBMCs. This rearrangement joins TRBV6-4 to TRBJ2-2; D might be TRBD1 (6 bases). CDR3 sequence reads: CASRQGSNTGELFF. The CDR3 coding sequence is TGTGCCAGCAGACAGGGATCGAACACCGGGGAGCTGTTTTTT.